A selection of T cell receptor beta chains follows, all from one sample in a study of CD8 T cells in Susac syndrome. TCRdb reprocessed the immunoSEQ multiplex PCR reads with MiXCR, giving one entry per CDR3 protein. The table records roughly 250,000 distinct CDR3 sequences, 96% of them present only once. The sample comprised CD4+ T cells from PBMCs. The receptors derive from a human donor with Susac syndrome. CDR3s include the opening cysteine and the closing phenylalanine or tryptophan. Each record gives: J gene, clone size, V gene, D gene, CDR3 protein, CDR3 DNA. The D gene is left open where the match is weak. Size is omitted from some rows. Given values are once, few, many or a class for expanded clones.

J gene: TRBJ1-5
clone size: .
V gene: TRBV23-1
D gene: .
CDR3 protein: CASSRVGLTNQPQHF
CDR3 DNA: TGCGCCAGCAGTCGCGTGGGACTGACAAATCAGCCCCAGCATTTT

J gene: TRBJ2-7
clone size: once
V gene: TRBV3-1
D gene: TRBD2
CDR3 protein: CASSRQTSGQTWQYF
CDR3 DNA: TGTGCCAGCAGCCGACAGACTAGCGGTCAGACGTGGCAGTACTTC

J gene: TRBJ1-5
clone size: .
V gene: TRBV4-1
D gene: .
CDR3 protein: CASSQEGTRAQGPQHF
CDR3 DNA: TGCGCCAGCAGCCAAGAAGGTACCAGGGCTCAAGGGCCCCAGCATTTT

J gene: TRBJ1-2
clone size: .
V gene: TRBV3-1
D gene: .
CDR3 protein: CASSQDPSGYTF
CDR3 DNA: TGTGCCAGCAGCCAAGATCCTTCGGGCTACACCTTC

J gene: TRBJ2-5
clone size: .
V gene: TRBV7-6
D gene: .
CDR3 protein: CASSLSVGAETQYF
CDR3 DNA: TGTGCCAGCAGCTTAAGTGTTGGGGCAGAGACCCAGTACTTC

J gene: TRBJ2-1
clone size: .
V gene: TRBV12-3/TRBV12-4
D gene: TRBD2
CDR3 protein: CASSLTSGSPSYNEQFF
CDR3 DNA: TGTGCCAGCAGTTTAACTAGCGGGAGCCCCTCCTACAATGAGCAGTTCTTC

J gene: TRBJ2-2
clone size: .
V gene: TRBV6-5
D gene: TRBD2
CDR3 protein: CASSYSGGRYTGELFF
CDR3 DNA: TGTGCCAGCAGTTACTCCGGGGGGAGGTATACCGGGGAGCTGTTTTTT

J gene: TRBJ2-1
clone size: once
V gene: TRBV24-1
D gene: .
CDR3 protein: CATSDGKPYNEQFF
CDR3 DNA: TGTGCCACCAGTGACGGGAAGCCCTACAATGAGCAGTTCTTC

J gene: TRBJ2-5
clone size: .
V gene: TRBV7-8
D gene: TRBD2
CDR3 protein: CASSLGNSGSSAETQYF
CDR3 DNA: TGTGCCAGCAGCTTAGGAAATAGCGGGAGTAGTGCGGAGACCCAGTACTTC

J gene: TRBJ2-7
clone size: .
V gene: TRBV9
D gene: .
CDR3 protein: CASSVGVPSYEQYF
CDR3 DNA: TGTGCCAGCAGCGTAGGAGTCCCCTCCTACGAGCAGTACTTC

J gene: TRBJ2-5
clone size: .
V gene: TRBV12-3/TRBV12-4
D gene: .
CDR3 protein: CASSKHSGPGETQYF
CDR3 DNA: TGTGCCAGCAGCAAACATAGCGGTCCGGGAGAGACCCAGTACTTC

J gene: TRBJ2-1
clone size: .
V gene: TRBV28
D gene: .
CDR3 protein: CASSFRTVRVVEFF
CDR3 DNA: TGTGCCAGCAGTTTTAGGACGGTTCGGGTTGTCGAGTTCTTC

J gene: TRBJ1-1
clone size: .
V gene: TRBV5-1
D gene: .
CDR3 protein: CASSLLQDTEAFF
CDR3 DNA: TGCGCCAGCAGCTTGTTACAGGACACTGAAGCTTTCTTT

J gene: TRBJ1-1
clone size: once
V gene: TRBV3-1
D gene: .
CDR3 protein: CAAGGMSTEAFF
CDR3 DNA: TGTGCCGCGGGCGGGATGAGCACTGAAGCTTTCTTT

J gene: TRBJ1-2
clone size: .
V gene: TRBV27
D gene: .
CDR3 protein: CASSWGTNYGYTF
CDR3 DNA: TGTGCCAGCAGCTGGGGAACTAACTATGGCTACACCTTC

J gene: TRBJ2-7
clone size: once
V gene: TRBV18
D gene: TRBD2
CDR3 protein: CASSPEASGRAGYF
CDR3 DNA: TGTGCCAGCTCACCCGAGGCTAGCGGGAGGGCCGGGTACTTC

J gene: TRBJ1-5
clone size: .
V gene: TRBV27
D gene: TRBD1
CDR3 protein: CASSPRTGDQPQHF
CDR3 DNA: TGTGCCAGCAGTCCTCGGACAGGGGATCAGCCCCAGCATTTT

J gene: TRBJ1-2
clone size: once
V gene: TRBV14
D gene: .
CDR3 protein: CASSLNVNYGYTF
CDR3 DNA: TGTGCCAGCAGCCTCAACGTTAACTATGGCTACACCTTC

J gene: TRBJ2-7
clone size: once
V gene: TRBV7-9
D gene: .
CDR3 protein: CASSFPRDSYTYEQYF
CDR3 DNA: TGTGCCAGCAGCTTCCCCCGGGACTCCTATACCTACGAGCAGTACTTC

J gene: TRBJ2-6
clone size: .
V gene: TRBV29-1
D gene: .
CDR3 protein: CSVEDRTRVPSSGANVLTF
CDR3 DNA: TGCAGCGTTGAAGATCGGACCAGGGTCCCCAGCTCTGGGGCCAACGTCCTGACTTTC

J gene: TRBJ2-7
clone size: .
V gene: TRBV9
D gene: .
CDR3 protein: CASSPTALGYEQYF
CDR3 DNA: TGTGCCAGCAGCCCAACGGCCCTAGGCTACGAGCAGTACTTC

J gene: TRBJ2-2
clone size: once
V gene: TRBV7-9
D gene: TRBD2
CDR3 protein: CASSLGFSSGITGELFF
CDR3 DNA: TGTGCCAGCAGCTTAGGATTCTCTAGCGGTATTACCGGGGAGCTGTTTTTT

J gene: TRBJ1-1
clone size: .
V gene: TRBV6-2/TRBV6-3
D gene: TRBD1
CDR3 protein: CASSSAGGSFF
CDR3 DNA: TGTGCCAGCAGTTCAGCAGGGGGTTCTTTCTTT

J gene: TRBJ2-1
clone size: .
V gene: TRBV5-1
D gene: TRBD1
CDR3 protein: CASSPPTGVDTDEQFF
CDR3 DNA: TGCGCCAGCAGCCCCCCCACAGGGGTAGACACCGATGAGCAGTTCTTC

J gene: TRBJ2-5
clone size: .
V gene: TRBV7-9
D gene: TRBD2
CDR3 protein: CASLAGAKTQYF
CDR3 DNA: TGTGCCAGCCTAGCGGGAGCGAAGACCCAGTACTTC

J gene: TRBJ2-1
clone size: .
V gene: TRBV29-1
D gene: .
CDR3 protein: CSPTPRLAPLYNEQFF
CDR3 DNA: TGCAGCCCCACCCCCCGACTGGCACCTCTCTACAATGAGCAGTTCTTC

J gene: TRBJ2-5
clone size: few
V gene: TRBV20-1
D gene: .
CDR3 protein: CSASGGEETQYF
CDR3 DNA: TGCAGTGCTAGCGGTGGGGAAGAGACCCAGTACTTC

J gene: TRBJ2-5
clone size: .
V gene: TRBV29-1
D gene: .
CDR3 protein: CSVPDRTGETQYF
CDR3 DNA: TGCAGCGTACCAGATAGGACGGGGGAGACCCAGTACTTC

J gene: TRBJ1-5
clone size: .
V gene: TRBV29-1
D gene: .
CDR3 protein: CSGHGDQPQHF
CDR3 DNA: TGCAGCGGCCACGGGGATCAGCCCCAGCATTTT

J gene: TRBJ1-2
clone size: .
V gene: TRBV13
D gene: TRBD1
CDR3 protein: CASSSQGAMGYTF
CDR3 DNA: TGTGCCAGCAGCTCTCAGGGGGCGATGGGCTACACCTTC

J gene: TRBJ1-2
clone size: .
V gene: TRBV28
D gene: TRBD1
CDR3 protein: CASSSGTGSGGVSYTF
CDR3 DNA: TGTGCCAGCAGTTCGGGGACAGGATCGGGTGGAGTTAGCTACACCTTC

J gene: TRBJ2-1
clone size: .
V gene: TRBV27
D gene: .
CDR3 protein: CASRTRQEGGYGSYNEQFF
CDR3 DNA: TGTGCCAGCAGGACTCGACAGGAAGGGGGGTATGGCTCCTACAATGAGCAGTTCTTC

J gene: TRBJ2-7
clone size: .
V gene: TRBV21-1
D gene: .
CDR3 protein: CASTEGDYYEQYF
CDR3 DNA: TGTGCCAGCACCGAGGGGGACTACTACGAGCAGTACTTC

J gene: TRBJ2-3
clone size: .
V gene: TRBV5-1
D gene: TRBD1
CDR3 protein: CASSLGDSTTDTQYF
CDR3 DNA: TGCGCCAGCAGCTTGGGGGACAGCACCACAGATACGCAGTATTTT

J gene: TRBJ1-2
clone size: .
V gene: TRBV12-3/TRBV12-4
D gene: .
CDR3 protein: CASKPTANYGYTF
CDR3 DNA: TGTGCCAGCAAACCTACAGCTAACTATGGCTACACCTTC

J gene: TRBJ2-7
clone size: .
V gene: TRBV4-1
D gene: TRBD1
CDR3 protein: CASSLLGQEPYEQYF
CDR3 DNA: TGCGCCAGCAGCCTCTTAGGACAGGAACCCTACGAGCAGTACTTC

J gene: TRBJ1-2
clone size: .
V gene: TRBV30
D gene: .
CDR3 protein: CAWSVFSYNLYGYTF
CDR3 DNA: TGTGCCTGGAGTGTTTTCAGCTACAATCTCTATGGCTACACCTTC

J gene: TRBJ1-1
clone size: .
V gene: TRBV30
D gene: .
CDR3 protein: CAWSVWGPAVEAFF
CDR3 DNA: TGTGCCTGGAGTGTATGGGGGCCCGCAGTTGAAGCTTTCTTT

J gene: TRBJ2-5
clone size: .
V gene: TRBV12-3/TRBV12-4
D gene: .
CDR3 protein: CASSSGRKETQYF
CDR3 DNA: TGTGCCAGCAGTTCGGGCAGAAAAGAGACCCAGTACTTC

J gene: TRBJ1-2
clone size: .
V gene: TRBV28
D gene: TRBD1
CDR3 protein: CASSTETGGYGYTF
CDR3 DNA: TGTGCCAGCAGTACAGAGACAGGGGGCTATGGCTACACCTTC

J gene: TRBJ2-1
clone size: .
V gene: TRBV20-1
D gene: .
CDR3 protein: CSARGGLRDDYNEQFF
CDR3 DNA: TGCAGTGCTAGAGGGGGGTTGCGGGATGACTACAATGAGCAGTTCTTC

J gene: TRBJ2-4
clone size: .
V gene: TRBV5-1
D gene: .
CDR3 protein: CASSLVAGTEKNIQYF
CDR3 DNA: TGCGCCAGCAGCTTGGTGGCCGGGACCGAGAAAAACATTCAGTACTTC

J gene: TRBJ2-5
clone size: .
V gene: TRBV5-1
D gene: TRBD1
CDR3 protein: CASSLRQGRETQYF
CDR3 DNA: TGCGCCAGCAGCTTGAGACAGGGTCGAGAGACCCAGTACTTC

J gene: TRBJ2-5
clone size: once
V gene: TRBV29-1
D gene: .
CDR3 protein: CSVDLPGKGHGETQYF
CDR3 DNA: TGCAGCGTTGATCTTCCCGGAAAGGGGCATGGAGAGACCCAGTACTTC

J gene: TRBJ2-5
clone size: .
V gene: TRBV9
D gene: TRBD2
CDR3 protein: CASSVGNSGPYQETQYF
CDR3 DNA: TGTGCCAGCAGCGTAGGGAATAGCGGGCCGTACCAAGAGACCCAGTACTTC

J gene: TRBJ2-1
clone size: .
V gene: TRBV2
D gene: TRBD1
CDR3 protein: CASRTGQGRSNEQFF
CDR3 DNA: TGTGCCAGCAGGACTGGACAGGGTAGGAGCAATGAGCAGTTCTTC

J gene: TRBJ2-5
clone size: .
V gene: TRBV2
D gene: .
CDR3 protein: CASMWGTRGGETQYF
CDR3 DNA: TGTGCCAGCATGTGGGGGACCAGGGGCGGCGAGACCCAGTACTTC

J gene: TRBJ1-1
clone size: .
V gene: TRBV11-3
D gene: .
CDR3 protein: CASSLGEVTEAFF
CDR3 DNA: TGTGCCAGCAGCCTGGGGGAGGTCACTGAAGCTTTCTTT

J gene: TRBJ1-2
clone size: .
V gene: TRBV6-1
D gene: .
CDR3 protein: CASSETEQGVFYGYTF
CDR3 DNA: TGTGCCAGCAGTGAAACCGAACAGGGCGTCTTCTATGGCTACACCTTC

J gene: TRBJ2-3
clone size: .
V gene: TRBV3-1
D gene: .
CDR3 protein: CASSQPSGRSTDTQYF
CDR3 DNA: TGTGCCAGCAGTCAACCCTCAGGGAGGAGCACAGATACGCAGTATTTT

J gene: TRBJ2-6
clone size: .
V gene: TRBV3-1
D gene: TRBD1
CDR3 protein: CASSQDPWTGGAGANVLTF
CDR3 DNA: TGTGCCAGCAGCCAAGATCCGTGGACAGGGGGCGCTGGGGCCAACGTCCTGACTTTC

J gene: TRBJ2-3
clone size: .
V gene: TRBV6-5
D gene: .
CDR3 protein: CASSSSGLDTQYF
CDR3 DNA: TGTGCCAGCAGCTCTTCGGGATTGGATACGCAGTATTTT

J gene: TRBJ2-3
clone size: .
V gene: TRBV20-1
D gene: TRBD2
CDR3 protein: CSAASGSFADTQYF
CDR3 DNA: TGCAGTGCTGCTAGCGGGAGTTTCGCAGATACGCAGTATTTT

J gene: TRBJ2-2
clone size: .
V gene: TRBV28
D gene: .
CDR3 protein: CASSPVNTGELFF
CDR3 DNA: TGTGCCAGCAGCCCCGTTAACACCGGGGAGCTGTTTTTT

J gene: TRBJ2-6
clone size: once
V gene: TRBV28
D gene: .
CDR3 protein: CAIQSGANVLTF
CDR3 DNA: TGTGCCATCCAATCTGGGGCCAACGTCCTGACTTTC

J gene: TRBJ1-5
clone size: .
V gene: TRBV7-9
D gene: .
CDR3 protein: CASSGPVGPQHF
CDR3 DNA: TGTGCCAGCAGCGGGCCTGTTGGGCCCCAGCATTTT

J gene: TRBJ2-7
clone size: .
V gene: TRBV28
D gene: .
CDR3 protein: CASRVTGTIKPYEQYF
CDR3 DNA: TGTGCCAGCAGAGTGACCGGGACCATCAAACCCTACGAGCAGTACTTC